These 13 T cell receptor beta chains came from one sample sequenced in a study of control samples from healthy donors and cancer patients. The protocol was immunoSEQ multiplex PCR, while the TCRdb copy is restricted to in-frame clones and leaves out a portion. This sample has about 190,000 clones, with about 90% found just once. The sample comprised blood. All receptors come from a man under 40 in good health.

The chain employs TRBV29-1 and TRBJ2-5; maybe TRBD1 (6 bases). Germline lookup yields CDR1 SQVTM and CDR2 ANQGSEA. The CDR3 totals 14 residues. The V end was cut by 6 bases, the J end by 2 bases, with 16 bases between. CDR3 protein: CSVVLQGRQETQYF. CDR3 DNA: TGCAGCGTCGTACTACAGGGAAGGCAAGAGACCCAGTACTTC.

V and J are TRBV7-8 and TRBJ2-7; the D is unclear. V lost 1 base and J lost 7, with 14 bases in between. Germline V gene lookup returns CDR1 SGHVS and CDR2 FQNEAQ. This CDR3 contains 14 residues. CDR3 in DNA: TGTGCCAGCAGCTTAGAGGACGGAAGCCTTGAGCAGTACTTC. Protein sequence: CASSLEDGSLEQYF. Full variable domain (outside the CDR3, taken from reference TRBV7-8 and TRBJ2-7): GAGVSQSPRYKVAKRGQDVALRCDPISGHVSLFWYQQALGQGPEFLTYFQNEAQLDKSGLPSDRFFAERPEGSVSTLKIQRTQQEDSAVYLCASSLEDGSLEQYFGPGTRLTVT.

V and J are TRBV6-1 and TRBJ1-5, with D maybe TRBD1 (5 bases). Between the trimmed V and J ends, which lost 0 bases and 5 bases, there was a span of 11 bases. Germline V gene data show CDR1 as MNHNS and CDR2 as SASEGT. The CDR3 covers 15 residues. The DNA of the CDR3 is TGTGCCAGCAGTGAAGCTAGGGACCGGGATCAGCCCCAGCATTTT. Residues: CASSEARDRDQPQHF.

The gene calls are TRBV6-1 and TRBJ2-1; D is undetermined. This CDR3 is 12 amino acids long. From germline, CDR1 is MNHNS and CDR2 SASEGT. V was trimmed by 1 base and J by 6 bases, leaving 4 bases between them. The CDR3 sequence is CASSEVGNEQFF. CDR3 in DNA: TGTGCCAGCAGTGAAGTTGGCAATGAGCAGTTCTTC.

The chain couples TRBV10-3 to TRBJ2-7; 12 bases are shared with TRBD2. Germline values: CDR1 ENHRY, CDR2 SYGVKD. The length of the CDR3 is 14 residues. Germline trimming cut 3 bases from V and 8 bases from J; bases unmatched to any gene: 5. CDR3: CAISEASGGDKQYF. The CDR3 DNA reads as TGTGCCATCAGTGAAGCTAGCGGGGGGGACAAGCAGTACTTC.

This sequence joins TRBV7-3 and TRBJ2-2; the D gene is possibly TRBD1 (6 bases). Trimming cost V 1 base and J 1 base, with 7 bases left between them. The CDR3 covers 15 residues. Germline CDR1 SGHTA, CDR2 FQGTGA. CDR3 DNA sequence: TGTGCCAGCAGCTTAAAACAGGGGAACACCGGGGAGCTGTTTTTT. Amino acid sequence: CASSLKQGNTGELFF.

The CDR3 sequence: CASSLYRAGNTEAFF. The DNA for the CDR3 is TGTGCCAGCAGTTTATACAGGGCAGGGAACACTGAAGCTTTCTTT. This chain joins TRBV27 and TRBJ1-1, with D possibly being TRBD1 (6 bases). The V gene lost 1 base and the J gene lost 1 base, with 10 bases spanning the gap. Germline V lookup: CDR1 MNHEY, CDR2 SMNVEV (reference sequence). This CDR3 has 15 residues.

The V and J genes are TRBV30 and TRBJ1-1; D ambiguous. In germline, CDR1 is GTSNPN, CDR2 SVGIG (reference sequence). The ends were cut back, 8 bases at V and 0 bases at J, with 13 bases in the middle. CDR3 length: 13 residues. The CDR3 region is CAQEGTVNTEAFF. CDR3 coding DNA: TGTGCCCAAGAGGGAACGGTGAACACTGAAGCTTTCTTT.

The rearrangement links TRBV27 to TRBJ2-3, with 15 bases lining up with TRBD2. With V trimmed by 9 bases and J by 2 bases, 3 bases remained unmatched. The CDR3 is made up of 15 amino acids. Germline V gene lookup returns CDR1 MNHEY and CDR2 SMNVEV (reference sequence). CDR3: CASGLAGGSTDTQYF. The CDR3 DNA sequence: TGTGCCAGTGGACTAGCGGGGGGGTCCACAGATACGCAGTATTTT.

J is TRBJ2-7 and V is TRBV4-1; 8 nucleotides match TRBD1. With 4 bases clipped from V and 6 bases from J, the junction kept 11 bases outside the gene matches. The CDR3 is 15 residues long. Germline CDR1 reads MGHRA; CDR2 reads YSYEKL. DNA of the CDR3: TGCGCCAGCAGCCCCACGGGACAGGCGGCCCGCGAGCAGTACTTC. It translates to CASSPTGQAAREQYF.

The CDR3 DNA is TGTGCCATCAGTGGGTCGAGCACTGAAGCTTTCTTT. This gives the protein CAISGSSTEAFF. The gene calls are TRBV10-3 and TRBJ1-1; no firm D call. This CDR3 comprises 12 residues. Looked up from germline, CDR1 is ENHRY and CDR2 is SYGVKD. Between the trimmed V and J ends, which lost 4 bases and 4 bases, there was a span of 7 bases.

This clone showed up just a few times. The V and J genes are TRBV5-1 and TRBJ2-7; D is ambiguous. V was cut by 0 bases and J by 5 bases, with 18 bases left in between. The length of the CDR3 is 16 residues. Germline lookup yields CDR1 SGHRS and CDR2 YFSETQ. This CDR3 is CASSLGAGRTQNEQYF. For the CDR3, the DNA is TGCGCCAGCAGCTTGGGGGCCGGACGGACCCAGAACGAGCAGTACTTC.

The chain has TRBV12-3 or TRBV12-4 and TRBJ2-7; D is possibly TRBD1 (5 bases). V gave up 1 base and J gave up 3 bases, with 7 bases separating them. The CDR3 is 13 amino acids. Here the CDR3 DNA reads TGTGCCAGCAGTTTAGACAGGAGCTACGAGCAGTACTTC. Its translation: CASSLDRSYEQYF.